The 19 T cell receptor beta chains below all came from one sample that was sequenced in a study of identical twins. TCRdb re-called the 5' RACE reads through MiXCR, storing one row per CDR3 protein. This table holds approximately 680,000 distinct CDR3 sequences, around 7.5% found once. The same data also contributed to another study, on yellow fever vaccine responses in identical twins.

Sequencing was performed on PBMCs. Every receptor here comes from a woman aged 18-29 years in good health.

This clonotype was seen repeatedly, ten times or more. The CDR3 spells CATSRVLVGDTEAFF. DNA of the CDR3: TGTGCCACCAGCAGAGTGCTGGTTGGAGACACTGAAGCTTTCTTT. V gene TRBV15 combines with J gene TRBJ1-1; D is unclear. Germline V gives CDR1 LNHNV, CDR2 YYDKDF (reference sequence). Trimming removed 1 base from V and 3 bases from J, with 12 bases in between. This CDR3 comprises 15 residues.

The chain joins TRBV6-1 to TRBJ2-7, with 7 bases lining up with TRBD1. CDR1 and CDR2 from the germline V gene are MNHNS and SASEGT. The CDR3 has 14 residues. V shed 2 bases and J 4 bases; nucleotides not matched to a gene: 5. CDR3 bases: TGTGCCAGCAGTGAATTAGGGGGCTATTACGAGCAGTACTTC. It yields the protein CASSELGGYYEQYF.

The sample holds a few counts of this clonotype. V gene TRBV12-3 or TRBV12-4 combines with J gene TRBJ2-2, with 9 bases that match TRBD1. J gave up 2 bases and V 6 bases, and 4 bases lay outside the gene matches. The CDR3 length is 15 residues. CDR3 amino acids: CASRQGALNTGELFF. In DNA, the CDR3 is TGTGCCAGCAGACAGGGGGCCCTAAACACCGGGGAGCTGTTTTTT.

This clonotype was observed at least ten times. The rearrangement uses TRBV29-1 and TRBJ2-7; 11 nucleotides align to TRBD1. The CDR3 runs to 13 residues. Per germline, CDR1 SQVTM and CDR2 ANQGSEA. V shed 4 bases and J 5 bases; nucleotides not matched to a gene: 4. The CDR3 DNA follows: TGCAGCGTTGCCCGGGACAGGGGGGACGAGCAGTACTTC. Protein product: CSVARDRGDEQYF.

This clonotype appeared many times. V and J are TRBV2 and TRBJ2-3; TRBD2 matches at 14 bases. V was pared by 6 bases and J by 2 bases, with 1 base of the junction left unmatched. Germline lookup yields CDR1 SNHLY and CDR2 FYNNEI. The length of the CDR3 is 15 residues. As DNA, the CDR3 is TGTGCCAGCAGGACTAGCGGGAGGGACACAGATACGCAGTATTTT. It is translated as CASRTSGRDTDTQYF.

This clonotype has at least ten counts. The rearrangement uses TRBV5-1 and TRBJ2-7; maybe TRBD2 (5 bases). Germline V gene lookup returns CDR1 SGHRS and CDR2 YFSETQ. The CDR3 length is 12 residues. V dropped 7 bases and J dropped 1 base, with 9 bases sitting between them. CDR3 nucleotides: TGCGCCAGCCGGGGTTGGTCCTACGAGCAGTACTTC. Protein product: CASRGWSYEQYF.

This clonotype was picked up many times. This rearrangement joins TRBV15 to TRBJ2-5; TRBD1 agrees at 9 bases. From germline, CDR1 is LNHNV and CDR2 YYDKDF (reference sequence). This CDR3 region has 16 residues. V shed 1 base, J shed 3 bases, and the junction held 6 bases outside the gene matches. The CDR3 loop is CATSRGIRDREETQYF. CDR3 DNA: TGTGCCACCAGCAGAGGGATAAGGGACAGGGAAGAGACCCAGTACTTC.

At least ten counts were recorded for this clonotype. The CDR3 DNA follows: TGTGCCAGCTCACCGACCGGGACAGATCAAGAGACCCAGTACTTC. It encodes CASSPTGTDQETQYF. This chain joins TRBV18 and TRBJ2-5; 7 bases match TRBD1. Germline CDR1 is KGHSH and CDR2 is LQKENI. The V segment lost 3 bases and the J segment 2 bases; nucleotides outside the gene matches: 6. This CDR3 has 15 residues.

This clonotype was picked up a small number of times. The CDR3 DNA sequence: TGTGCCAGCACTCAGGGAAACGAGCAGTACGTC. Its translation is CASTQGNEQYV. The genes are TRBV11-2 and TRBJ2-7; possibly TRBD1 for D (5 bases). Per the germline V gene, CDR1 is SGHAT and CDR2 is FQNNGV. Trimming left V 7 bases short and J 5 bases short, with 9 bases between. The CDR3 consists of 11 residues.

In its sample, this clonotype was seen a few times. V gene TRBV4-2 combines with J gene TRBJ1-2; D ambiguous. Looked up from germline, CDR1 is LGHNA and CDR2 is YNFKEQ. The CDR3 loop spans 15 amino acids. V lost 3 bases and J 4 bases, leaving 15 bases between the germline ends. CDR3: CASSQSMRDPYGYTF. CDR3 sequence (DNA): TGTGCCAGCAGCCAGAGTATGAGGGATCCCTATGGCTACACCTTC.

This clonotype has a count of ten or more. The CDR3 DNA is TGTGCCAGCAGCCGTTCCGCCGGGGAGCTGTTTTTT. This gives the protein CASSRSAGELFF. The chain joins TRBV4-2 to TRBJ2-2; D unresolved. Germline loops: CDR1 LGHNA, CDR2 YNFKEQ. V was clipped by 4 bases and J by 6 bases, with 6 bases between them. There are 12 residues in the CDR3.

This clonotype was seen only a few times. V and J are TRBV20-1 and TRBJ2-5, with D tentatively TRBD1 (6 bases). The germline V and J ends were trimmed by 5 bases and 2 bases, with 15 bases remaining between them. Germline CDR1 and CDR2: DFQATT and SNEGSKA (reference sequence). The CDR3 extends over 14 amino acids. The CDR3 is CSAYTGTNQETQYF. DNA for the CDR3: TGCAGTGCTTATACCGGGACAAATCAAGAGACCCAGTACTTC.

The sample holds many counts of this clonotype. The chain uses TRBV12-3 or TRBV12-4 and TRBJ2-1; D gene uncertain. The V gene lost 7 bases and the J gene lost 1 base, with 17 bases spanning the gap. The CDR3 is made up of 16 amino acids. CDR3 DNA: TGTGCCAGCACTAACCCAAACGGGTTGTCCTACAATGAGCAGTTCTTC. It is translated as CASTNPNGLSYNEQFF.

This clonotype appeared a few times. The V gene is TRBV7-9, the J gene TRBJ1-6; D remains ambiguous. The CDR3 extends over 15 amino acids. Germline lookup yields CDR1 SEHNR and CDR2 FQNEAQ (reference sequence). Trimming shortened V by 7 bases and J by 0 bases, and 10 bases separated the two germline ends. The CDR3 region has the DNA TGTGCCAGCACCCCTGAGAGCTCCTATAATTCACCCCTCCACTTT. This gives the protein CASTPESSYNSPLHF.

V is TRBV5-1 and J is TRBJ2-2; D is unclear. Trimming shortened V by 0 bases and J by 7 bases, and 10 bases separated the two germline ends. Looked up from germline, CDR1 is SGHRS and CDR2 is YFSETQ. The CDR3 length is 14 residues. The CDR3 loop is CASSLAERFGELFF. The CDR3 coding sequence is TGCGCCAGCAGCTTGGCGGAGAGATTCGGGGAGCTGTTTTTT. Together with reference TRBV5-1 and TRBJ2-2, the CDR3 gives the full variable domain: KAGVTQTPRYLIKTRGQQVTLSCSPISGHRSVSWYQQTPGQGLQFLFEYFSETQRNKGNFPGRFSGRQFSNSRSEMNVSTLELGDSALYLCASSLAERFGELFFGEGSRLTVL.

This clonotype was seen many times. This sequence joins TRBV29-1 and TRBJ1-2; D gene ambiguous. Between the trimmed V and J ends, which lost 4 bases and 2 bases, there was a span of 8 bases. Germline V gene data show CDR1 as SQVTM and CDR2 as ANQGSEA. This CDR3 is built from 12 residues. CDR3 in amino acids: CSVAPANYGYTF. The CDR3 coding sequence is TGCAGCGTTGCCCCAGCCAACTATGGCTACACCTTC.

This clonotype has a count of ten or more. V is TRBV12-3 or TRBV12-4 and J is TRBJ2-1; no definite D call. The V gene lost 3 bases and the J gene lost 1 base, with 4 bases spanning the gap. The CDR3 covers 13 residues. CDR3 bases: TGTGCCAGCAGTTTCGGGTCCTACAATGAGCAGTTCTTC. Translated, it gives CASSFGSYNEQFF.

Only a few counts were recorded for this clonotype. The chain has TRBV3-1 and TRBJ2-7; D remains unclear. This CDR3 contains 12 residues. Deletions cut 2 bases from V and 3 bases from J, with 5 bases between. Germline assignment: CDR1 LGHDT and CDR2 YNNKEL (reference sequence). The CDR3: CASSQHNYEQYF. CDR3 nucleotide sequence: TGTGCCAGCAGCCAACATAACTACGAGCAGTACTTC.

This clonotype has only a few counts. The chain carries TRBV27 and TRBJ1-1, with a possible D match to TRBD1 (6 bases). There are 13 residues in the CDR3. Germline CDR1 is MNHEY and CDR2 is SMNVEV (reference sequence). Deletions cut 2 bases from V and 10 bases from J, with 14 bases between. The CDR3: CASSLTGRVSAFF. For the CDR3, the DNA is TGTGCCAGCAGTTTAACAGGGAGGGTCTCAGCTTTCTTT.